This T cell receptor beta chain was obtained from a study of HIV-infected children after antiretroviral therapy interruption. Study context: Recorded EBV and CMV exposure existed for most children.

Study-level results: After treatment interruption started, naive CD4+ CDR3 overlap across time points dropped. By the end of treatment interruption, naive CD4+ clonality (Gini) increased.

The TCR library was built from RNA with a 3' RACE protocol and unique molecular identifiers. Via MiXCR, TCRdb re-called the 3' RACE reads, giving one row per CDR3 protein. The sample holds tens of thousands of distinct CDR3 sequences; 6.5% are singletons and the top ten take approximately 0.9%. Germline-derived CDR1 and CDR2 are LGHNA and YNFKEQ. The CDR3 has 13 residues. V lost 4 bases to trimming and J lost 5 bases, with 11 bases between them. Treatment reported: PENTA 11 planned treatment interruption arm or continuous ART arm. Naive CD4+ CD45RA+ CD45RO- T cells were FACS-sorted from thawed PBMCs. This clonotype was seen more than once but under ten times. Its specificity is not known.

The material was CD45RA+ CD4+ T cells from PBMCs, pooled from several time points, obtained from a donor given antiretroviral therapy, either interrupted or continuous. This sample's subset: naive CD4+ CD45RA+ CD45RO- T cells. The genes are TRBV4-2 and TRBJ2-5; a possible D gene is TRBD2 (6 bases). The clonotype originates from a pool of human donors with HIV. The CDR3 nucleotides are TGTGCCAGCAGCCTGACTAGTTTGGAGACCCAGTACTTC. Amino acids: CASSLTSLETQYF.